One sample yielded the 25 T cell receptor beta chains listed below, sequenced in a study of blood T cells in healthy people across ages. A second PCR, run for about 6 to 12 cycles, used a sample-barcoded 5' primer plus a J-beta primer mix. TCRdb reanalysed the 5' RACE reads using MiXCR and keeps one entry per CDR3 protein. Of about 1.8 million distinct CDR3 sequences detected, 49% appear once; the ten largest clones hold approximately 2.1%. The material sequenced was blood. The source of these receptors is a middle-aged woman in good health.

J is TRBJ2-1 and V is TRBV7-9; D is possibly TRBD1 or TRBD2 (6 bases each). V was clipped by 1 base and J by 4 bases, with 11 bases between them. Germline V lookup: CDR1 SEHNR, CDR2 FQNEAQ (reference sequence). This CDR3 has 15 residues. The CDR3 region has the DNA TGTGCCAGCAGCTTAGTCTGGGGGGCGTACAATGAGCAGTTCTTC. Amino acids: CASSLVWGAYNEQFF.

The genes are TRBV20-1 and TRBJ2-3; D unclear. The CDR3 spans 16 residues. Germline V gene sequence: CDR1 DFQATT, CDR2 SNEGSKA (reference sequence). V gave up 3 bases and J gave up 2 bases, with 18 bases separating them. The CDR3 nucleotides are TGCAGTGCTAGCCAGTGGGTGCGCGGCTACACAGATACGCAGTATTTT. It is translated as CSASQWVRGYTDTQYF.

This clonotype appeared once. This chain connects TRBV7-9 to TRBJ2-6; no clear D gene. The germline V gene has CDR1 SEHNR and CDR2 FQNEAQ (reference sequence). Trimming took off 3 bases at V and 1 base at J, with 7 bases between the two ends. This CDR3 comprises 15 residues. CDR3 sequence reads: CASSFRESGANVLTF. DNA for the CDR3: TGTGCCAGCAGCTTCAGAGAATCTGGGGCCAACGTCCTGACTTTC. Full variable domain (rest looked up from reference TRBV7-9 and TRBJ2-6): DTGVSQNPRHKITKRGQNVTFRCDPISEHNRLYWYRQTLGQGPEFLTYFQNEAQLEKSRLLSDRFSAERPKGSFSTLEIQRTEQGDSAMYLCASSFRESGANVLTFGAGSRLTVL.

This clonotype has a handful of counts. The rearrangement uses TRBV5-1 and TRBJ2-5; 13 bases match TRBD2. J was trimmed by 2 bases and V by 4 bases; bases with no gene match: 8. The CDR3 totals 17 residues. From germline, CDR1 is SGHRS and CDR2 YFSETQ. CDR3 DNA: TGCGCCAGCAGCCTGATACCGGGACTAGCGGGGCAAGAGACCCAGTACTTC. Residues: CASSLIPGLAGQETQYF.

The chain carries TRBV27 and TRBJ1-2; unclear D gene. V was cut by 5 bases and J by 4 bases, with 20 bases left in between. In germline, CDR1 is MNHEY, CDR2 SMNVEV (reference sequence). The CDR3 loop spans 16 amino acids. In nucleotides, the CDR3 is TGTGCCAGCAGTATCAAGCCGGATCCGGTAGGCTATGGCTACACCTTC. Translating gives CASSIKPDPVGYGYTF.

J is TRBJ2-1 and V is TRBV7-9, with D perhaps matching TRBD2 (5 bases). From germline, CDR1 is SEHNR and CDR2 FQNEAQ (reference sequence). Trimming removed 5 bases from V and 7 bases from J, with 18 bases in between. This CDR3 is built from 15 residues. For the CDR3, the DNA is TGTGCCAGCAGCCCAGGAGGTGGCGGGTGGAATGAGCAGTTCTTC. Translating gives CASSPGGGGWNEQFF.

The chain couples TRBV24-1 to TRBJ2-1; 7 positions match TRBD1. This CDR3 contains 16 residues. The V and J ends lost 5 bases and 4 bases, in that order; junction bases with no gene match: 10. The germline V gene encodes CDR1 KGHDR and CDR2 SFDVKD. The CDR3 nucleotides are TGTGCCACCAGTGCCAGAGACAGGGTTAGGTACAATGAGCAGTTCTTC. Its translation: CATSARDRVRYNEQFF.

This clonotype showed up just a few times. The chain uses TRBV5-6 and TRBJ2-1; weak D call: TRBD1 (5 bases). Trimming removed 1 base from V and 1 base from J, with 18 bases in between. Germline-derived CDR1 and CDR2 are SGHDT and YYEEEE. This CDR3 has 18 amino acids. The CDR3, as DNA: TGTGCCAGCAGCTTGCCCCCGCTACAGGAAGTATCCTACAATGAGCAGTTCTTC. Translation: CASSLPPLQEVSYNEQFF.

The chain uses TRBV7-2 and TRBJ2-1; tentative D call: TRBD2 (5 bases). The V end was cut by 5 bases, the J end by 10 bases, with 18 bases between. This CDR3 contains 14 residues. The germline gives CDR1 SGHTA, CDR2 FQGNSA. CDR3 loop: CASSPRVGLHEQFF. CDR3 sequence (DNA): TGTGCCAGCAGCCCGCGGGTTGGTCTACACGAGCAGTTCTTC.

V gene TRBV6-2 or TRBV6-3 combines with J gene TRBJ2-4; TRBD1 matches at 7 bases. The better agreement between TRBJ2-7 and the DNA end casts doubt on the J call. The length of the CDR3 is 15 residues. Germline values: CDR1 MNHEY, CDR2 SVGEGT. CDR3 sequence: CASSFPTGIAYEQYF. CDR3 DNA: TGTGCCAGCAGTTTCCCGACAGGGATCGCCTACGAGCAGTACTTC.

V and J are TRBV2 and TRBJ2-7; TRBD1 agrees at 8 bases. J lost 1 base, V lost 7 bases, and 6 bases had no gene match. The germline CDR1 and CDR2 sequences are SNHLY and FYNNEI. CDR3 length: 14 amino acids. The CDR3 DNA reads TGTGCCAGCACGCTAGACAGGGGTTCCTACGAGCAGTACTTC. Translating it yields CASTLDRGSYEQYF.

The chain joins TRBV14 to TRBJ1-5, with a tentative D call TRBD1 (5 bases). V shed 3 bases and J shed 1 base, with 10 bases lying between them. Germline CDR1 SGHDN, CDR2 FVKESK. The CDR3 contains 15 residues. The CDR3 sequence: CASSQGLGSNQPQHF. The CDR3 DNA is TGTGCCAGCAGCCAGGGGCTGGGGAGCAATCAGCCCCAGCATTTT.

This clonotype was observed a handful of times. This rearrangement joins TRBV5-5 to TRBJ1-1; TRBD1 matches at 9 bases. J lost 4 bases, V lost 5 bases, and 6 bases had no gene match. CDR1 is SGHKS and CDR2 is YYEKEE in the germline V gene (reference sequence). The CDR3 consists of 14 residues. CDR3 residues: CASRTGQGLTEAFF. The DNA for the CDR3 is TGTGCCAGCAGGACGGGACAGGGTCTCACTGAAGCTTTCTTT.

The chain employs TRBV27 and TRBJ2-1; TRBD1 might be the D (5 bases). From germline, CDR1 is MNHEY and CDR2 SMNVEV (reference sequence). CDR3 length: 15 residues. Trimming pared 6 bases from V and 1 base from J, leaving 13 bases between. The CDR3, as DNA: TGTGCCAGCAGCCCGATAAGGGGTTCCTACAATGAGCAGTTCTTC. Translating gives CASSPIRGSYNEQFF.

This sequence joins TRBV24-1 and TRBJ2-1; D is ambiguous. Germline assignment: CDR1 KGHDR and CDR2 SFDVKD. The CDR3 extends over 14 amino acids. V lost 1 base and J 4 bases, leaving 7 bases between the germline ends. The CDR3 is CATSDLRGYNEQFF. The CDR3 DNA follows: TGTGCCACCAGTGATTTACGCGGTTACAATGAGCAGTTCTTC.

The V call is TRBV12-3 or TRBV12-4, the J call TRBJ2-1; 8 bases fit TRBD1. The CDR3 consists of 17 residues. V was pared by 6 bases and J by 5 bases, with 15 bases of the junction left unmatched. CDR3 sequence: CASRVAVGTGGNNEQFF. The DNA of the CDR3 is TGTGCCAGCAGAGTTGCTGTCGGGACAGGAGGTAACAATGAGCAGTTCTTC.

This chain uses TRBV5-1 with TRBJ2-4; D may be TRBD2 (5 bases). The germline CDR1 and CDR2 sequences are SGHRS and YFSETQ. The CDR3 covers 13 residues. V was shortened by 3 bases and J by 6 bases, with 10 bases between the two germline ends. In nucleotides, the CDR3 is TGCGCCAGCAGCTCACCCAGCGGAAACATTCAGTACTTC. Amino acids: CASSSPSGNIQYF.

This chain connects TRBV6-1 to TRBJ2-7; 10 bases are a match to TRBD1. J gave up 5 bases and V 5 bases, and 3 bases lay outside the gene matches. CDR3 length: 13 residues. In germline, CDR1 is MNHNS, CDR2 SASEGT. DNA for the CDR3: TGTGCCAGCAGTCGACAGGGGGCCGACGAGCAGTACTTC. This encodes CASSRQGADEQYF.

J is TRBJ1-4 and V is TRBV7-2, with D unclear. Germline V gene data show CDR1 as SGHTA and CDR2 as FQGNSA. V was pared by 1 base and J by 2 bases, with 11 bases between. The CDR3 runs 16 residues. The CDR3 loop reads CASSLGSATTNEKLFF. DNA of the CDR3: TGTGCCAGCAGCTTAGGCTCGGCAACCACTAATGAAAAACTGTTTTTT.

The V gene is TRBV9, the J gene TRBJ2-1; D call uncertain. The germline gives CDR1 SGDLS, CDR2 YYNGEE. V dropped 0 bases and J dropped 8 bases, with 6 bases sitting between them. CDR3 length: 12 residues. CDR3 bases: TGTGCCAGCAGCGTAGGGGTCTATGAGCAGTTCTTC. This codes for CASSVGVYEQFF.

This clonotype was detected only a few times. The CDR3 DNA is TGTGCCATCAGTGATTCTGGACAGGATTATGGCTACACCTTC. Its protein is CAISDSGQDYGYTF. This sequence joins TRBV10-3 and TRBJ1-2, with 7 bases matching TRBD1. Germline V gene data show CDR1 as ENHRY and CDR2 as SYGVKD. The CDR3 covers 14 residues. V shed 3 bases and J 5 bases; nucleotides not matched to a gene: 6.

The chain recombines TRBV7-3 with TRBJ2-1; 7 positions agree with TRBD2. J lost 12 bases, V lost 0 bases, and 5 bases had no gene match. The CDR3 totals 13 residues. In germline, CDR1 is SGHTA, CDR2 FQGTGA. The CDR3 sequence: CASSLTGGYAQFF. The CDR3 DNA follows: TGTGCCAGCAGCTTAACCGGGGGGTATGCGCAGTTCTTC.

This chain connects TRBV6-1 to TRBJ2-1; D is possibly TRBD1 (6 bases). Germline V gene data show CDR1 as MNHNS and CDR2 as SASEGT. Trimming removed 6 bases from V and 2 bases from J, with 14 bases in between. The CDR3 runs 15 residues. The CDR3 sequence: CASSSARTAYNEQFF. The CDR3 nucleotides are TGTGCCAGCAGCAGTGCACGGACAGCCTACAATGAGCAGTTCTTC.

This chain links TRBV11-2 with TRBJ2-1; a weak D match, TRBD2 (5 bases). Trimming stripped 5 bases from V and 5 bases from J, with 13 bases between. This CDR3 contains 14 residues. CDR1 and CDR2 from the germline V gene are SGHAT and FQNNGV. The CDR3 loop is CASSPNRGDNEQFF. As DNA, the CDR3 is TGTGCCAGCAGCCCCAACCGGGGAGACAATGAGCAGTTCTTC.

This clonotype appeared a few times. This chain joins TRBV28 and TRBJ2-6; D remains ambiguous. V was trimmed by 5 bases and J by 0 bases, leaving 17 bases between them. The CDR3 is made up of 18 amino acids. Germline V gene data show CDR1 as MDHEN and CDR2 as SYDVKM. As DNA, the CDR3 is TGTGCCAGCAGTCCCTGGACGGCCGGCAGCTCTGGGGCCAACGTCCTGACTTTC. Residues: CASSPWTAGSSGANVLTF.